What follows are 13 T cell receptor beta chains derived from one specimen sequenced in a study of T cell changes during pregnancy in multiple sclerosis. The assay was immunoSEQ multiplex PCR, and TCRdb's table has in-frame clones only and misses some. The sample contains 35,000 to 45,000 clones, 90% of which appear only once. The source material was peripheral blood, sampled in the third trimester of pregnancy. The receptors come from a female donor in good health, enrolled as a control in a pregnancy study.

A few counts support this clone. The V call is TRBV10-3, the J call TRBJ1-5; 8 bases are shared with TRBD1. This CDR3 region has 15 residues. CDR1 is ENHRY and CDR2 is SYGVKD in the germline V gene. Trimming removed 3 bases from V and 5 bases from J; junction bases left unmatched: 6. The CDR3 DNA reads TGTGCCATCAGTGATGTTGGACAGGGCGATCAGCCCCAGCATTTT. It translates to CAISDVGQGDQPQHF.

This clone was seen at least ten times. The genes are TRBV30 and TRBJ1-1, with D unresolved. This CDR3 has 11 residues. Germline CDR1 reads GTSNPN; CDR2 reads SVGIG (reference sequence). Trimming took 3 bases from V and 1 from J, leaving 3 bases between them. The CDR3 DNA sequence: TGTGCCTGGAGACAGAACACTGAAGCTTTCTTT. Its translation is CAWRQNTEAFF.

The chain combines TRBV2 with TRBJ2-5, with 9 bases matching TRBD1. The germline CDR1 and CDR2 sequences are SNHLY and FYNNEI. The CDR3 consists of 15 residues. J was trimmed by 4 bases and V by 6 bases; bases with no gene match: 9. The CDR3 DNA follows: TGTGCCAGCAGCCAGGGGACAGGGCGCCCAGAGACCCAGTACTTC. Translating gives CASSQGTGRPETQYF.

The rearrangement uses TRBV5-1 and TRBJ2-1; 9 bases align to TRBD1. Germline trimming cut 4 bases from V and 3 bases from J; bases unmatched to any gene: 5. Germline V gene sequence: CDR1 SGHRS, CDR2 YFSETQ. CDR3 length: 15 residues. CDR3 DNA: TGCGCCAGCAGCCTAACGACAGGGGGCTACAATGAGCAGTTCTTC. It translates to CASSLTTGGYNEQFF.

This sequence joins TRBV5-6 and TRBJ2-2, with 7 bases lining up with TRBD2. This CDR3 is built from 16 residues. J lost 2 bases, V lost 4 bases, and 8 bases had no gene match. Germline loops: CDR1 SGHDT, CDR2 YYEEEE. This chain's CDR3 is CASSTLGGVNTGELFF. The DNA of the CDR3 is TGTGCCAGCAGCACCTTGGGGGGGGTTAACACCGGGGAGCTGTTTTTT.

The sample holds one count of this clone. The J gene is TRBJ1-6, the V gene TRBV6-5; possibly TRBD1 for D (6 bases). Germline V gene sequence: CDR1 MNHEY, CDR2 SVGAGI. This CDR3 region has 14 residues. The V end lost 5 bases, the J end lost 7 bases, and 12 bases lay between the germline ends. The DNA of the CDR3 is TGTGCCAGCAGTACGGGGGGCGAAAATTCACCCCTCCACTTT. Its translation is CASSTGGENSPLHF.

The chain recombines TRBV6-1 with TRBJ1-1; no firm D call. V was clipped by 7 bases and J by 3 bases, with 9 bases between them. The CDR3 is 12 residues long. CDR1 and CDR2 (germline): MNHNS, SASEGT. The CDR3 reads CASMRGHTEAFF. The CDR3 nucleotides are TGTGCCAGCATGAGAGGGCACACTGAAGCTTTCTTT.

The genes are TRBV6-1 and TRBJ1-1; 8 bases line up with TRBD1. The CDR3 totals 14 residues. The germline CDR1 and CDR2 sequences are MNHNS and SASEGT. V shed 7 bases and J 4 bases; nucleotides not matched to a gene: 8. This chain's CDR3 is CASTEGQEVTEAFF. In DNA, the CDR3 is TGTGCCAGCACTGAGGGACAGGAGGTCACTGAAGCTTTCTTT.

The J gene is TRBJ2-6, the V gene TRBV4-3; possible D gene TRBD2, 5 bases. Germline lookup yields CDR1 LGHNA and CDR2 YSLEER. The CDR3 is 18 amino acids. The V gene lost 0 bases and the J gene lost 0 bases, with 12 bases spanning the gap. CDR3 nucleotides: TGCGCCAGCAGCCAAGATTATGGAGGCTTCTCTGGGGCCAACGTCCTGACTTTC. Protein sequence: CASSQDYGGFSGANVLTF.

This chain joins TRBV10-3 and TRBJ2-3, with 15 bases aligning to TRBD2. The ends lost 6 bases at V and 5 bases at J; junction bases unmatched: 0. CDR1 and CDR2 (germline): ENHRY, SYGVKD. The length of the CDR3 is 14 residues. CDR3 residues: CAIRGLAGGDTQYF. CDR3 in DNA: TGTGCCATCAGGGGACTAGCGGGAGGAGATACGCAGTATTTT.

The V call is TRBV7-3, the J call TRBJ2-1; 10 bases line up with TRBD2. The CDR3 extends over 15 amino acids. Trimming at V came to 5 bases and at J to 7 bases, leaving 8 bases not matched to a gene. Germline V gene data show CDR1 as SGHTA and CDR2 as FQGTGA. CDR3 residues: CASSRTSGEGNEQFF. DNA of the CDR3: TGTGCCAGCAGCCGGACTAGCGGCGAGGGGAATGAGCAGTTCTTC.

This rearrangement joins TRBV5-3 to TRBJ2-7; TRBD1 aligns across 11 bases. TRBV5-3 carries the ORF label, with uncertain function. Unmatched junction bases numbered 6, after V lost 5 bases and J lost 5 bases. This CDR3 has 14 amino acids. CDR3 bases: TGTGCCAGAAGTTTTGGACAGGGGGCGAACGAGCAGTACTTC. Protein product: CARSFGQGANEQYF.

The chain joins TRBV10-1 to TRBJ2-4; TRBD2 matches at 9 bases. J lost 1 base, V lost 2 bases, and 9 bases had no gene match. From germline, CDR1 is WNHNN and CDR2 SYGVQD (reference sequence). CDR3 length: 18 amino acids. CDR3 DNA: TGCGCCAGCAGTGAGAGGGTAGCGGGAGATCCGGCCAAAAACATTCAGTACTTC. Its translation: CASSERVAGDPAKNIQYF.